This T cell receptor beta chain was sequenced for a study of PD-L1 blockade in urothelial cancer. TCRdb's copy holds only in-frame clones and misses some; the assay was immunoSEQ multiplex PCR. The table lists about 63,000 clones, roughly four fifths of them singletons. Regarding time point: pretreatment peripheral blood. Per patient, between 1 and 8 samples were collected at pretreatment and on-treatment time points. The sequence derives from a man between 65 and 80 years old with urothelial cancer. Specimen: PBMCs, collected around atezolizumab (anti-PD-L1) treatment.

The CDR3 region is CASSLGITSGGATDTQYF. The CDR3 DNA is TGCGCCAGCAGCTTGGGAATTACTAGCGGGGGGGCGACAGATACGCAGTATTTT. The genes are TRBV5-1 and TRBJ2-3; 13 bases are shared with TRBD2. Germline V gene lookup returns CDR1 SGHRS and CDR2 YFSETQ. The CDR3 loop spans 18 amino acids. After removal of 0 bases from V and 3 bases from J, the junction contained 7 bases not matched to a gene.